The next 14 T cell receptor beta chains were all read from a single sample in a study of OX40 agonist ivuxolimab in advanced cancers. Clones were sequenced by immunoSEQ multiplex PCR, and TCRdb holds only the in-frame ones, with some missing. The data show approximately 50,000 clones, 80% to 85% seen once. The sequenced sample was CD4+ or CD8+ T cells sorted from blood, obtained in a trial of the OX40 agonist ivuxolimab. The receptors were gathered from an adult with an advanced solid tumor such as melanoma, head and neck, liver or kidney cancer.

The chain uses TRBV5-1 and TRBJ1-1; 11 bases line up with TRBD1. The CDR3 contains 15 residues. After removal of 4 bases from V and 5 bases from J, the junction contained 7 bases not matched to a gene. Germline V CDR1 and CDR2: SGHRS, YFSETQ. CDR3 DNA: TGCGCCAGCAGCCCGTCCGGGACAGGGGGAACTGAAGCTTTCTTT. As protein: CASSPSGTGGTEAFF. Drawing the rest from reference TRBV5-1 and TRBJ1-1, the complete variable domain is KAGVTQTPRYLIKTRGQQVTLSCSPISGHRSVSWYQQTPGQGLQFLFEYFSETQRNKGNFPGRFSGRQFSNSRSEMNVSTLELGDSALYLCASSPSGTGGTEAFFGQGTRLTVV.

The CDR3 loop reads CASSLLVQGTHEKLFF. The CDR3 DNA sequence: TGTGCCAGCAGCTTATTAGTTCAGGGGACTCATGAAAAACTGTTTTTT. J is TRBJ1-4 and V is TRBV11-2; D might be TRBD1 (6 bases). This CDR3 contains 16 residues. V shed 2 bases and J shed 6 bases, with 16 bases lying between them. The germline gives CDR1 SGHAT, CDR2 FQNNGV. The variable domain in full, completed from reference TRBV11-2 and TRBJ1-4, reads EAGVAQSPRYKIIEKRQSVAFWCNPISGHATLYWYQQILGQGPKLLIQFQNNGVVDDSQLPKDRFSAERLKGVDSTLKIQPAKLEDSAVYLCASSLLVQGTHEKLFFGSGTQLSVL.

This clone came up a few times. The chain has TRBV6-5 and TRBJ2-3, with TRBD2 as a possible D gene (5 bases). V lost 2 bases and J 12 bases, leaving 18 bases between the germline ends. This CDR3 has 14 residues. The V gene's germline CDR1 is MNHEY and CDR2 SVGAGI. CDR3 sequence (DNA): TGTGCCAGCAGTTACGGAGGTGACGAAGTACTCCAGTATTTT. Translating gives CASSYGGDEVLQYF.

DNA of the CDR3: TGTGCCAGCAGCGCGGACAGCTATGGCTACACCTTC. It specifies CASSADSYGYTF. V usage is TRBV5-5 and J usage is TRBJ1-2, with D possibly being TRBD1 (6 bases). Germline V gene sequence: CDR1 SGHKS, CDR2 YYEKEE (reference sequence). The CDR3 runs to 12 residues. V dropped 4 bases and J dropped 4 bases, with 8 bases sitting between them.

The V and J genes are TRBV7-3 and TRBJ1-1, with unresolved D. V lost 5 bases and J lost 5, with 12 bases in between. The CDR3 runs 13 residues. From germline, CDR1 is SGHTA and CDR2 FQGTGA. The chain's CDR3 is CASSLNVGTEAFF. CDR3 sequence (DNA): TGTGCCAGCAGCCTGAACGTAGGGACTGAAGCTTTCTTT.

This clone was detected only a few times. This rearrangement joins TRBV5-1 to TRBJ1-6; D remains ambiguous. This CDR3 contains 14 residues. Trimming pared 3 bases from V and 10 bases from J, leaving 14 bases between. Germline values: CDR1 SGHRS, CDR2 YFSETQ. The CDR3 sequence is CASSSGPGESPLHF. The CDR3 DNA follows: TGCGCCAGCAGCTCGGGCCCCGGAGAGTCACCCCTCCACTTT.

J is TRBJ1-6 and V is TRBV28; TRBD1 is a possible D gene (5 bases). Looked up from germline, CDR1 is MDHEN and CDR2 is SYDVKM. The CDR3 has 14 residues. V was cut by 2 bases and J by 9 bases, with 11 bases left in between. CDR3 region: CASSLLQGSSPLHF. Here the CDR3 DNA reads TGTGCCAGCAGTTTACTGCAGGGTAGTTCACCCCTCCACTTT. The full variable domain, rest sourced from reference TRBV28 and TRBJ1-6, is DVKVTQSSRYLVKRTGEKVFLECVQDMDHENMFWYRQDPGLGLRLIYFSYDVKMKEKGDIPEGYSVSREKKERFSLILESASTNQTSMYLCASSLLQGSSPLHFGNGTRLTVT.

The rearrangement links TRBV27 to TRBJ2-1, with 10 bases lining up with TRBD2. The CDR3 sequence is 15 residues long. The trim removed 7 bases at V and 10 bases at J, leaving 13 bases unmatched. Germline V lookup: CDR1 MNHEY, CDR2 SMNVEV (reference sequence). The CDR3 DNA follows: TGTGCCAGCACCTCCGAGGGAGCGGGGGGGCACGAGCAGTTCTTC. It codes for CASTSEGAGGHEQFF.

The rearrangement uses TRBV7-2 and TRBJ2-5; 8 nucleotides line up with TRBD2. CDR1 is SGHTA, CDR2 FQGNSA, per germline. CDR3 size: 14 residues. V gave up 8 bases and J gave up 4 bases; unmatched junction bases: 9. The CDR3 region is CASPLAGGGETQYF. The CDR3 DNA is TGTGCCAGCCCTTTGGCGGGGGGCGGAGAGACCCAGTACTTC.

V usage is TRBV5-1 and J usage is TRBJ2-7, with D maybe TRBD1 (6 bases). Trimming pared 1 base from V and 2 bases from J, leaving 10 bases between. The CDR3 loop spans 14 amino acids. CDR1 is SGHRS, CDR2 YFSETQ, per germline. The CDR3 reads CASSLYREPYEQYF. CDR3 nucleotides: TGCGCCAGCAGCTTGTACAGGGAGCCCTACGAGCAGTACTTC.

The rearrangement uses TRBV18 and TRBJ2-7; TRBD1 agrees at 7 bases. CDR3 size: 14 residues. CDR1 KGHSH and CDR2 LQKENI come from the germline V gene. Unmatched junction bases numbered 4, after V lost 2 bases and J lost 3 bases. The CDR3 spells CASSPGRGHYEQYF. CDR3 DNA: TGTGCCAGCTCACCAGGTAGGGGGCACTACGAGCAGTACTTC.

The gene calls are TRBV29-1 and TRBJ2-7; 9 bases are shared with TRBD1. The CDR3 spans 14 residues. In germline, CDR1 is SQVTM, CDR2 ANQGSEA. J lost 4 bases, V lost 4 bases, and 8 bases had no gene match. The CDR3 DNA reads as TGCAGCGTTGGGGGGACAGGGAATTTGTACGAGCAGTACTTC. Residues: CSVGGTGNLYEQYF.

V is TRBV28 and J is TRBJ2-5; 8 nucleotides align to TRBD1. Germline CDR1 is MDHEN and CDR2 is SYDVKM. The CDR3 extends over 15 amino acids. Trimming cost V 4 bases and J 2 bases; bases outside gene matches: 6. The CDR3 region has the DNA TGTGCCAGCAGTTCAGGGGGCCTACCACAAGAGACCCAGTACTTC. Translation gives CASSSGGLPQETQYF.

The chain employs TRBV11-2 and TRBJ2-1, with 11 bases lining up with TRBD2. CDR3 length equals 15 residues. Unmatched junction bases numbered 5, after V lost 3 bases and J lost 7 bases. Germline CDR1 is SGHAT and CDR2 is FQNNGV. The CDR3, as DNA: TGTGCCAGCAGCTTCGGGACTAGCGGACATAATGAGCAGTTCTTC. It specifies CASSFGTSGHNEQFF.